This TCR beta chain was documented in a study of cytomegalovirus exposure and HLA in healthy donors. General study points: An Asian-associated ancestry cluster reportedly showed fewer N-insertions than the roughly 670-donor mean in a later analysis.

Both 60 Vbeta primers and 13 Jbeta primers went into the PCR. The method was immunoSEQ multiplex PCR; TCRdb's version includes in-frame clones alone and lacks a portion of them. The sample shows under 80,000 clones, about 69% of them seen only once. The J segment lost 2 bases and the V segment lost 2 bases, leaving 4 bases of the junction unmatched. The germline V gene encodes CDR1 MNHEY and CDR2 SVGAGI. There are 16 residues in the CDR3. Healthy donors of bone marrow made up the group. To note about this clone: Its antigen is not known.

V and J are TRBV6-5 and TRBJ2-3; 10 bases match TRBD2. The TCR originated in a woman aged 25 to 39 in good health and CMV-seronegative. Sequenced sample: PBMCs. The CDR3 is CASSYRTSGFTDTQYF. The CDR3 DNA is TGTGCCAGCAGTTACCGGACTAGCGGATTCACAGATACGCAGTATTTT.